This T cell receptor (beta chain) derives from a study of glioma-infiltrating T cells. This clonotype occurred many times. Its antigen is still unknown. Whole-study results and caveats: Non-neoplastic patients had below-expected tissue-blood divergence, while all gliomas exceeded expectation. CDR3 overlap between tissue and blood was very small.

CDR1 is LGHNA, CDR2 YNFKEQ, per germline. Trimming left V 1 base short and J 1 base short, with 13 bases between. The CDR3 spans 16 residues. Using RNA template, CDR3s of TCR alpha and beta were amplified with iRepertoire arm-PCR. One-step reverse transcription and amplification started from around 100-400 ng of tissue mRNA or PBMC total RNA. MiXCR, applied by TCRdb to the multiplex PCR reads, yields one record per CDR3 protein. Among 100,000 to 150,000 distinct CDR3 sequences listed, 23% were seen once. The chain links TRBV4-2 to TRBJ2-5; D is perhaps TRBD1 or TRBD2 (5 bases each). Specimen: glioma tissue, nonneoplastic brain tissue, or PBMCs (not recorded which). The clonotype originates from a human donor with low-grade glioma or glioblastoma, undergoing nonglioma brain surgery, or in good health (not recorded which). CDR3: CASSQVGDGIQETQYF. DNA of the CDR3: TGTGCCAGCAGCCAAGTGGGGGACGGAATCCAAGAGACCCAGTACTTC.